This T cell receptor beta chain was retrieved from a study of OX40 agonist ivuxolimab in advanced cancers. Across the whole study: Of the participants, 40% to 50% had some prior anti-PD-1, anti-PD-L1 or anti-CTLA-4 therapy, which was allowed. General observations from the study: The authors did not determine the antigen specificity of the expanded peripheral T cells. Expanded clones tended on average to be more numerous among CD8+ T cells than CD4+.

With regard to this clone: Its antigen is not identified.

The repertoire was sequenced with immunoSEQ multiplex PCR; TCRdb's copy has only in-frame clones and lacks some. The table lists 55,000 to 75,000 clones, roughly 86% of them singletons. The CDR3 contains 13 residues. The germline V gene encodes CDR1 SQVTM and CDR2 ANQGSEA. After removal of 8 bases from V and 7 bases from J, the junction contained 8 bases not matched to a gene. The TCR comes from an adult with an advanced solid tumor such as melanoma, head and neck, liver or kidney cancer. The sequencing here drew on CD4+ or CD8+ T cells sorted from blood, taken in a trial of the OX40 agonist ivuxolimab. The V call is TRBV29-1, the J call TRBJ2-2, with TRBD2 matching over 9 bases. CDR3 nucleotide sequence: TGCAGCCTGAGGGTAGCGGGAGACGGGGAGCTGTTTTTT. As protein: CSLRVAGDGELFF.